A selection of T cell receptor beta chains follows, all from one sample in a study of T cells after posttransplantation cyclophosphamide. Assay: immunoSEQ multiplex PCR; the TCRdb copy retains only in-frame clones and omits some. This sample has about 18,000 clones, with 85% found just once. The specimen was PBMCs, collected after allogeneic stem cell transplant with calcineurin inhibitor and methotrexate. These receptors were taken from a female patient aged 18 to 30 who received an allogeneic stem cell transplant from an unrelated donor, was CMV-positive, and had acute and chronic GVHD. Some T cells may be transferred from the graft donor. Both conserved end residues are part of each CDR3. A D gene is named only where the DNA matches it firmly. Clone size is not always given. Where it is, it says once, few, many or a class for expanded clones.

V: TRBV5-1; size: -; J: TRBJ1-2; D: -; CDR3: CASSLEGGSYGYTF; DNA: TGCGCCAGCAGCTTGGAAGGGGGAAGCTATGGCTACACCTTC
V: TRBV27; size: few; J: TRBJ2-1; D: TRBD2; CDR3: CASSLRASGDIGYNEQFF; DNA: TGTGCCAGCAGTTTAAGGGCTAGCGGGGACATTGGTTACAATGAGCAGTTCTTC
V: TRBV5-5; size: once; J: TRBJ2-3; D: TRBD2; CDR3: CASSLVGGGPTDTQYF; DNA: TGTGCCAGCAGCTTGGTTGGGGGAGGGCCTACAGATACGCAGTATTTT
V: TRBV9; size: -; J: TRBJ1-1; D: -; CDR3: CASSVGGPLNTEAFF; DNA: TGTGCCAGCAGCGTAGGGGGGCCTCTGAACACTGAAGCTTTCTTT
V: TRBV19; size: -; J: TRBJ1-5; D: -; CDR3: CASSWAVNSNQPQHF; DNA: TGTGCCAGTAGCTGGGCCGTCAATAGCAATCAGCCCCAGCATTTT
V: TRBV4-1; size: -; J: TRBJ2-2; D: TRBD2; CDR3: CASSQPGTSPNTGELFF; DNA: TGCGCCAGCAGCCAACCCGGGACTAGCCCGAACACCGGGGAGCTGTTTTTT
V: TRBV27; size: -; J: TRBJ1-4; D: TRBD1; CDR3: CASSLDRGRLGKLFF; DNA: TGTGCCAGCAGTCTCGACAGGGGGCGCCTCGGAAAACTGTTTTTT
V: TRBV5-5; size: -; J: TRBJ2-7; D: TRBD1; CDR3: CASSSNDRGGDEQYF; DNA: TGTGCCAGCAGCTCGAACGACAGGGGGGGGGATGAGCAGTACTTC
V: TRBV29-1; size: -; J: TRBJ2-2; D: TRBD2; CDR3: CSVVGSGGNTGELFF; DNA: TGCAGCGTTGTAGGGTCGGGAGGGAACACCGGGGAGCTGTTTTTT
V: TRBV11-2; size: -; J: TRBJ1-1; D: -; CDR3: CASSLGPRIEAFF; DNA: TGTGCCAGCAGCTTAGGGCCCCGAATTGAAGCTTTCTTT
V: TRBV10-2; size: -; J: TRBJ1-4; D: -; CDR3: CASSERRTNEKLFF; DNA: TGCGCCAGCAGTGAGCGTCGAACTAATGAAAAACTGTTTTTT
V: TRBV19; size: -; J: TRBJ2-7; D: -; CDR3: CASSNQRSSYEQYF; DNA: TGTGCCAGTAGTAACCAGCGGAGCTCCTACGAGCAGTACTTC
V: TRBV28; size: -; J: TRBJ1-4; D: TRBD1; CDR3: CASISGGLHEKLFF; DNA: TGTGCCAGCATTTCAGGGGGTTTACATGAAAAACTGTTTTTT
V: TRBV29-1; size: few; J: TRBJ1-2; D: -; CDR3: CSVEPGDGYTF; DNA: TGCAGCGTTGAACCAGGGGATGGCTACACCTTC
V: TRBV28; size: -; J: TRBJ2-7; D: TRBD2; CDR3: CASRWTSGTYEQYF; DNA: TGTGCCAGCAGGTGGACTAGCGGTACCTACGAGCAGTACTTC
V: TRBV25-1; size: -; J: TRBJ2-7; D: -; CDR3: CASSESPGEQYF; DNA: TGTGCCAGCAGTGAATCCCCAGGCGAGCAGTACTTC
V: TRBV6-6; size: -; J: TRBJ2-1; D: TRBD2; CDR3: CASSYSGGSSYNEQFF; DNA: TGTGCCAGCAGTTACTCCGGCGGGAGCTCCTACAATGAGCAGTTCTTC
V: TRBV6-6; size: few; J: TRBJ1-5; D: TRBD1; CDR3: CASSYRDRDQPQHF; DNA: TGTGCCAGCAGTTACCGGGACAGGGATCAGCCCCAGCATTTT
V: TRBV5-8; size: -; J: TRBJ2-2; D: TRBD1; CDR3: CASSYTGVNTGELFF; DNA: TGTGCCAGCAGCTATACAGGGGTAAACACCGGGGAGCTGTTTTTT
V: TRBV5-6; size: -; J: TRBJ1-5; D: -; CDR3: CASRRSLDSNQPQHF; DNA: TGTGCCAGCAGACGGTCCTTAGATAGCAATCAGCCCCAGCATTTT
V: TRBV19; size: -; J: TRBJ1-1; D: TRBD1; CDR3: CASSQRRTGGDRFEAFF; DNA: TGTGCCAGTAGTCAAAGGCGGACAGGGGGTGACCGATTTGAAGCTTTCTTT
V: TRBV27; size: few; J: TRBJ2-7; D: TRBD1; CDR3: CASSLIGTGGSYEQYF; DNA: TGTGCCAGCAGTCTAATTGGGACAGGGGGCTCCTACGAGCAGTACTTC
V: TRBV5-1; size: few; J: TRBJ1-1; D: -; CDR3: CASSLVAGRVNTEAFF; DNA: TGCGCCAGCAGCTTGGTCGCAGGGAGGGTGAACACTGAAGCTTTCTTT
V: TRBV7-9; size: -; J: TRBJ2-7; D: -; CDR3: CASSPPRREGEQYF; DNA: TGTGCCAGCAGCCCCCCGAGGCGGGAAGGGGAGCAGTACTTC
V: TRBV9; size: -; J: TRBJ2-1; D: -; CDR3: CASSAHVRGNEQFF; DNA: TGTGCCAGCAGCGCCCATGTCCGGGGCAATGAGCAGTTCTTC
V: TRBV6-5; size: -; J: TRBJ2-2; D: -; CDR3: CASSSATDTGELFF; DNA: TGTGCCAGCAGTTCCGCGACTGACACCGGGGAGCTGTTTTTT
V: TRBV6-5; size: -; J: TRBJ1-1; D: TRBD1; CDR3: CASSRPGQGATEAFF; DNA: TGTGCCAGCAGTCGGCCCGGACAGGGCGCCACTGAAGCTTTCTTT
V: TRBV5-1; size: -; J: TRBJ1-1; D: TRBD1; CDR3: CASSTGQGIMNTEAFF; DNA: TGCGCCAGCAGCACAGGACAGGGGATAATGAACACTGAAGCTTTCTTT
V: TRBV28; size: few; J: TRBJ2-6; D: TRBD2; CDR3: CASSASGRALGANVLTF; DNA: TGTGCCAGCAGCGCGAGCGGGAGGGCCCTTGGGGCCAACGTCCTGACTTTC
V: TRBV6-1; size: once; J: TRBJ1-5; D: -; CDR3: CASGTGLGNQPQHF; DNA: TGTGCCAGCGGCACAGGGCTCGGCAATCAGCCCCAGCATTTT
V: TRBV29-1; size: -; J: TRBJ1-2; D: -; CDR3: CSVDGGLRQAYGYTF; DNA: TGCAGCGTTGATGGGGGCCTAAGACAGGCCTATGGCTACACCTTC
V: TRBV7-2; size: -; J: TRBJ2-7; D: TRBD2; CDR3: CASSRQLGTSGTTYEQYF; DNA: TGTGCCAGCAGCCGACAGTTAGGGACTAGCGGGACGACCTACGAGCAGTACTTC
V: TRBV9; size: -; J: TRBJ2-1; D: -; CDR3: CASSVRGLDSYNEQFF; DNA: TGTGCCAGCAGCGTACGCGGACTCGACTCCTACAATGAGCAGTTCTTC
V: TRBV2; size: -; J: TRBJ2-7; D: TRBD2; CDR3: CASSGGRASGTEQYF; DNA: TGTGCCAGCAGTGGAGGGAGGGCTAGCGGAACCGAGCAGTACTTC
V: TRBV19; size: -; J: TRBJ2-1; D: -; CDR3: CASTQGPLGDEQFF; DNA: TGTGCCAGTACCCAGGGGCCTCTAGGGGATGAGCAGTTCTTC
V: TRBV2; size: -; J: TRBJ2-1; D: TRBD2; CDR3: CASGIAGLGNEQFF; DNA: TGTGCCAGCGGAATAGCGGGGTTGGGGAATGAGCAGTTCTTC
V: TRBV2; size: -; J: TRBJ1-3; D: TRBD1; CDR3: CASSEPRGRENTIYF; DNA: TGTGCCAGCAGTGAACCCAGGGGGCGAGAAAACACCATATATTTT
V: TRBV14; size: few; J: TRBJ1-2; D: TRBD1; CDR3: CASSQDLWTGHGYGYTF; DNA: TGTGCCAGCAGCCAGGATCTTTGGACAGGGCACGGCTATGGCTACACCTTC
V: TRBV2; size: -; J: TRBJ2-7; D: TRBD2; CDR3: CASRVLAGGEQYF; DNA: TGTGCCAGCAGGGTACTAGCGGGAGGCGAGCAGTACTTC
V: TRBV28; size: -; J: TRBJ2-1; D: -; CDR3: CASSLTPANEQFF; DNA: TGTGCCAGCAGTTTGACACCTGCCAATGAGCAGTTCTTC
V: TRBV25-1; size: -; J: TRBJ1-1; D: -; CDR3: CASSELRNTEAFF; DNA: TGTGCCAGCAGTGAATTGAGGAACACTGAAGCTTTCTTT
V: TRBV6-1; size: few; J: TRBJ2-7; D: -; CDR3: CASSSGGSSYEQYF; DNA: TGTGCCAGCAGTTCGGGGGGCAGCTCCTACGAGCAGTACTTC
V: TRBV27; size: -; J: TRBJ2-7; D: TRBD2; CDR3: CASSLGAGGSYEQYF; DNA: TGTGCCAGCAGTTTGGGAGCGGGAGGGTCCTACGAGCAGTACTTC
V: TRBV10-3; size: -; J: TRBJ1-2; D: -; CDR3: CAISESVLTVYGYTF; DNA: TGTGCCATCAGTGAGTCGGTTCTAACGGTCTATGGCTACACCTTC
V: TRBV27; size: -; J: TRBJ1-1; D: -; CDR3: CASSLTNEAFF; DNA: TGTGCCAGCAGTTTAACAAATGAAGCTTTCTTT
V: TRBV7-9; size: -; J: TRBJ2-7; D: TRBD2; CDR3: CASSLALLADEQYF; DNA: TGTGCCAGCAGCTTAGCGCTTCTAGCGGACGAGCAGTACTTC
V: TRBV19; size: -; J: TRBJ2-1; D: -; CDR3: CASSQNRDVAYYNEQFF; DNA: TGTGCCAGTAGTCAAAACAGGGATGTAGCCTACTACAATGAGCAGTTCTTC
V: TRBV7-2; size: medium-sized; J: TRBJ2-1; D: -; CDR3: CASSAQAYNEQFF; DNA: TGTGCCAGCAGCGCCCAAGCGTACAATGAGCAGTTCTTC
V: TRBV19; size: -; J: TRBJ1-5; D: -; CDR3: CASSIHRNSNQPQHF; DNA: TGTGCCAGTAGTATACACAGAAATAGCAATCAGCCCCAGCATTTT
V: TRBV14; size: few; J: TRBJ2-7; D: TRBD1; CDR3: CASSSNDRGGDEQYF; DNA: TGTGCCAGCAGCTCGAACGACAGGGGGGGGGATGAGCAGTACTTC
V: TRBV29-1; size: -; J: TRBJ1-2; D: TRBD1; CDR3: CSVHPTGEYGYTF; DNA: TGCAGCGTTCACCCTACAGGGGAATATGGCTACACCTTC
V: TRBV10-3; size: -; J: TRBJ1-2; D: -; CDR3: CAIRDSPPNYGYTF; DNA: TGTGCCATCAGGGACAGTCCACCTAACTATGGCTACACCTTC
V: TRBV6-6; size: few; J: TRBJ2-7; D: -; CDR3: CASSYSAGRDEQYF; DNA: TGTGCCAGCAGTTACTCTGCGGGGCGCGACGAGCAGTACTTC
V: TRBV12-5; size: -; J: TRBJ2-7; D: TRBD1; CDR3: CASGTGQGRYEQYF; DNA: TGTGCTAGTGGTACCGGACAGGGACGGTACGAGCAGTACTTC
V: TRBV30; size: few; J: TRBJ1-2; D: TRBD1; CDR3: CAWSVGTGGRGYTF; DNA: TGTGCCTGGAGTGTAGGGACAGGGGGACGTGGCTACACCTTC